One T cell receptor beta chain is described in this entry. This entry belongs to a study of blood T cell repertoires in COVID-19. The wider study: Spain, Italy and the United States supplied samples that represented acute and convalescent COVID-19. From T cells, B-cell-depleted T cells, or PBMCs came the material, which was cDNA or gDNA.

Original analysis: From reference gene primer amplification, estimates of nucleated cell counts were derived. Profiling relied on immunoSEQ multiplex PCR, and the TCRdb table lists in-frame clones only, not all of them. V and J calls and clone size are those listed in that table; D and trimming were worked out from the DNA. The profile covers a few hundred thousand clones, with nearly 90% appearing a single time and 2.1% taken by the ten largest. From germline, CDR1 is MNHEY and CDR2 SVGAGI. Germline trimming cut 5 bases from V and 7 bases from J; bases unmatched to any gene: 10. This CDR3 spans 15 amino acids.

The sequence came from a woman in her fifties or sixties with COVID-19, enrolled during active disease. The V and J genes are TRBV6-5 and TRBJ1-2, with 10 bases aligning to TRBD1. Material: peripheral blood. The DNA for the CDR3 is TGTGCCAGCAGTCCCCGAAGGACAGGGGGAGGTGGCTACACCTTC. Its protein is CASSPRRTGGGGYTF.